This T cell receptor beta chain stems from a study of blood T cell repertoires in COVID-19. On the study more broadly: Collection of acute and convalescent COVID-19 samples took place in the United States, Italy and Spain. Sources were T cells, B-cell-depleted T cells, or PBMCs; the material itself was cDNA or gDNA.

After removal of 4 bases from V and 5 bases from J, the junction contained 8 bases not matched to a gene. This CDR3 spans 14 amino acids. CDR1 and CDR2 from the germline V gene are SGHRS and YFSETQ. In the authors' workflow: It was from reference gene primer amplification that nucleated cell counts were estimated. Measured with immunoSEQ multiplex PCR; TCRdb has only the in-frame clones, and not every one. V and J calls and clone size are those listed in that table; D and trimming were worked out from the DNA. The sample lists 250,000 to 350,000 clones, more than 70% seen once, with around 6.6% in the top ten.

The sequence derives from a man in his late teens or twenties who had recovered from COVID-19. The sequencing input was peripheral blood. The rearrangement uses TRBV5-1 and TRBJ1-1; 7 bases match TRBD1. CDR3 bases: TGCGCCAGCAGCGCTTCTCAGACAGGGACTGAAGCTTTCTTT. Its protein product is CASSASQTGTEAFF. Looking up the rest from reference TRBV5-1 and TRBJ1-1 gives the full variable domain: KAGVTQTPRYLIKTRGQQVTLSCSPISGHRSVSWYQQTPGQGLQFLFEYFSETQRNKGNFPGRFSGRQFSNSRSEMNVSTLELGDSALYLCASSASQTGTEAFFGQGTRLTVV.